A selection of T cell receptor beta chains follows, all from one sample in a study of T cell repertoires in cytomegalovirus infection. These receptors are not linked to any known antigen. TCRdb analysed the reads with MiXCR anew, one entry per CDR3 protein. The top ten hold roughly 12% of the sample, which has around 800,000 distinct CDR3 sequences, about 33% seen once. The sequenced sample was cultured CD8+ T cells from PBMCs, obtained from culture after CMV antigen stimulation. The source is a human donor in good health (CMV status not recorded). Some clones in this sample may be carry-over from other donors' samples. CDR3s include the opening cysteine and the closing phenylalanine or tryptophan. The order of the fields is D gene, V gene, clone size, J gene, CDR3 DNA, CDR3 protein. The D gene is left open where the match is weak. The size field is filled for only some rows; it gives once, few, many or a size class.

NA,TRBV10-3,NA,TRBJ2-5,TGTGCCATCAGTGAGTCGCTAGTTGGTAGGGACGCAGTTGAAGAGACCCAGTACTTC,CAISESLVGRDAVEETQYF
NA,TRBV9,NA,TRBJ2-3,TGTGCCAGCAGCGTAAGTTCGGGGGGCCCGGATACGCAGTATTTT,CASSVSSGGPDTQYF
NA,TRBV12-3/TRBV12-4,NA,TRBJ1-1,TGTGCCAGCACTTGGACCAGGGGAGGCACTGAAGCTTTCTTT,CASTWTRGGTEAFF
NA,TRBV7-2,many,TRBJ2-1,TGTGCCAGCAGCTCTCCGGGCGATAGCAATGAGCAGTTCTTC,CASSSPGDSNEQFF
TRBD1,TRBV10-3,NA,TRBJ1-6,TGTGCCATCAGAGCCGGGACAGAATTCTCACCCCTCCACTTT,CAIRAGTEFSPLHF
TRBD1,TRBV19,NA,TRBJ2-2,TGTGCCAGTAGTATAGTGACAGGGGTTGGCGGGGAGCTGTTTTTT,CASSIVTGVGGELFF
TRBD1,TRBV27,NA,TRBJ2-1,TGTGCCACTGGGACAGGGATTAACAATGAGCAGTTCTTC,CATGTGINNEQFF
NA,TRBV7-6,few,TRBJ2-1,TGTGCCAGCAGCCGGGACTCATTCAATGAGCAGTTCTTC,CASSRDSFNEQFF
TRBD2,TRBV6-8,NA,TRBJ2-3,TGTGCCAGCAGTTACGACGGGGGGGCGGGGGATACGCAGTATTTT,CASSYDGGAGDTQYF
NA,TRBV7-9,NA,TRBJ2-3,TGTGCCAGCAGCTTAGTTCAGGGACCAGATACGCAGTATTTT,CASSLVQGPDTQYF
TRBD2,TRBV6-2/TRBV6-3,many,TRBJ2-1,TGTGCCAGCAGTCCGGGCGGGGGTAGCGGGGGAACAAGACCCTACAATGAGCAGTTCTTC,CASSPGGGSGGTRPYNEQFF
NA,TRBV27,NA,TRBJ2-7,TGTGCCAGCAGTTTATCAGGGGGAAACGAGCAGTACTTC,CASSLSGGNEQYF
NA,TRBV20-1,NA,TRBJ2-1,TGCAGTGCTTCCGGGACTGGACGCTTTGAGCAGTTCTTC,CSASGTGRFEQFF
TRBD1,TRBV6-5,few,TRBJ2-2,TGTGCCAGCAGTTACTCAGGACAGGGCAGTAACACCGGGGAGCTGTTTTTT,CASSYSGQGSNTGELFF
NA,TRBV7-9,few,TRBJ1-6,TGTGCCAGCAGTCGCCTCGAGGCCAATTCACCCCTCCACTTT,CASSRLEANSPLHF
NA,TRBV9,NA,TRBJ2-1,TGTGCCAGCAGCGTAGGGGGCAGGGCTCCAGATGAGCAGTTCTTC,CASSVGGRAPDEQFF
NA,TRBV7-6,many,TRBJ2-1,TGTGCCAGCAGCTTAGCAGCAGATTCCAATCCCCCAGACTACAATGAGCAGTTCTTC,CASSLAADSNPPDYNEQFF
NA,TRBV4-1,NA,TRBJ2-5,TGCGCCAGCAGCCAAGATCTCGCAGAAACCCAAGAGACCCAGTACTTC,CASSQDLAETQETQYF
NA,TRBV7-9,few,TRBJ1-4,TGTGCCAGCAGCTTAGCTGTCGGGGGCTCTGAAAAACTGTTTTTT,CASSLAVGGSEKLFF
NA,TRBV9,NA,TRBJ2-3,TGTGCCAGCAGCGTAGCTCAGGGTACAGATACGCAGTATTTT,CASSVAQGTDTQYF
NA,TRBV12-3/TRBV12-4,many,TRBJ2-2,TGTGCCAGCGGAGTAGGGGGGGAGCTGTTTTTT,CASGVGGELFF
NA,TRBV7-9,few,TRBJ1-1,TGTGCCAGCAGCGCCTTGACGGACACTGAAGCTTTCTTT,CASSALTDTEAFF
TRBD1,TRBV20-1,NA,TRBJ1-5,TGCAGTGCTAGGGGGACAGGGGGCTCTCAGCCCCAGCATTTT,CSARGTGGSQPQHF
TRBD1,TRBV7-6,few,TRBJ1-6,TGTGCCAGCAGCTTAAGAAACTCATGGACAGGAGCTAATTCACCCCTCCACTTT,CASSLRNSWTGANSPLHF
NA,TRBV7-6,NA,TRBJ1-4,TGTGCCAGCAGCGCGTCGCCTCGGGAAAAACTGTTTTTT,CASSASPREKLFF
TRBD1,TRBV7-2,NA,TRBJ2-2,TGTGCCAGCAGCTTAAACAGGGGGCGCAAAACCGGGGAGCTGTTTTTT,CASSLNRGRKTGELFF
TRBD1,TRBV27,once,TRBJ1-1,TGTGCCAGCGGGGAGGGACAGCAGAACACTGAAGCTTTCTTT,CASGEGQQNTEAFF
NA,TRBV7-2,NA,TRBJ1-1,TGTGCCAGCAGCCTCCGGGGGCTCGAGGTAACTGAAGCTTTCTTT,CASSLRGLEVTEAFF
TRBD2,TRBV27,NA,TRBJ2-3,TGTGCCAGCAGTATTTCTAGCGGGGGCAGTCATACGCAGTATTTT,CASSISSGGSHTQYF
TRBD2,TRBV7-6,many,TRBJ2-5,TGTGCCAGCAGCCTTACCGGGACTAGCTGGGAGACCCAGTACTTC,CASSLTGTSWETQYF
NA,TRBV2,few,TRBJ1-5,TGTGCCAGCACTGGACGGAGCAATCAGCCCCAGCATTTT,CASTGRSNQPQHF
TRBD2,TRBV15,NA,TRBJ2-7,TGTGCCACCAGCAGAGCTAGCGGGGGGCCCTACGAGCAGTACTTC,CATSRASGGPYEQYF
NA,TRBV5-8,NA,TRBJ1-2,TGTGCCAGCAACCGCCGGGGGGGCTATGGCTACACCTTC,CASNRRGGYGYTF
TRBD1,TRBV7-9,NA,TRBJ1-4,TGTGCCAGCAGCTCTAAGGAGGGCGCCGGGACAGTTAATGAAAAACTGTTTTTT,CASSSKEGAGTVNEKLFF
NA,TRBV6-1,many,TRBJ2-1,TGTGCCAGCCGGATCCGTGGGGTCTCACGGGATGAGCAGTTCTTC,CASRIRGVSRDEQFF
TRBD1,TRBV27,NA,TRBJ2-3,TGTGCCAGCAGTTTAGTGAAGCCAAAGGGGGCCTTGCAGTATTTT,CASSLVKPKGALQYF
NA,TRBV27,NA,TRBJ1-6,TGTGCCAGCAGTTTATCGAGGAGACAGAGGAATTCACCCCTCCACTTC,CASSLSRRQRNSPLHF
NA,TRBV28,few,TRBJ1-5,TGTGCCAGCAGTACCCGGGACAAAGGTAGCAATCAGCCCCAGCATTTT,CASSTRDKGSNQPQHF
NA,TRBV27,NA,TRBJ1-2,TGTGCCAGCAGTTTGGAAATTGCGGACGTACATGGCTACACCTTC,CASSLEIADVHGYTF
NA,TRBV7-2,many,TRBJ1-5,TGTGCCAGCAGCTTTAGTCGTAATAGCAATCAGCCCCAGCATTTT,CASSFSRNSNQPQHF
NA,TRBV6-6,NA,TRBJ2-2,TGTGCCAGCGCTTTAGGAGAGCTGTTTTTT,CASALGELFF
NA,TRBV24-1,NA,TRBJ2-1,TGTGCCACCGGTTTAGGGCATGAGCAGTTCTTC,CATGLGHEQFF
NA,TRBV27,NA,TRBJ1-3,TGTGCCAGCAGTTTCGCCCAGGCTGGAAACACCATATATTTT,CASSFAQAGNTIYF
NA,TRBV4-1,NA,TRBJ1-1,TGCGCCAGCAGCCAGGGGCCGGGGGGGACTGAAGCTTTCTTT,CASSQGPGGTEAFF
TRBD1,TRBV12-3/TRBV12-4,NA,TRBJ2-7,TGTACCAGCAGTTCGAGCGGGGACAGGGGCGACGAGCAGTACTTC,CTSSSSGDRGDEQYF
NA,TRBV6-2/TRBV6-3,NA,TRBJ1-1,TGTGCCAGCAGTTACTCGAACAGGGACGCTGAAGCTTTCTTT,CASSYSNRDAEAFF
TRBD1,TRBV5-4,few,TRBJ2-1,TGTGCCAGCAGCCCCCTCGGGACAGGGATGAATGAGCAGTTCTTC,CASSPLGTGMNEQFF
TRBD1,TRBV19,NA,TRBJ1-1,TGTGCCAGTAGTATGACAGGGGGCACTGAAGCTTTCTTT,CASSMTGGTEAFF
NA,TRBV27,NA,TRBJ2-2,TGTGCCAGCAGCCGGAGGTCGGAAACCGGGGAGCTGTTTTTT,CASSRRSETGELFF
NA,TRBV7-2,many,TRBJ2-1,TGTGCCAGCAGTCAGTCCGGGGGGCGGAACAATGAGCAGTTCTTC,CASSQSGGRNNEQFF
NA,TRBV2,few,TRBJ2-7,TGTGCCAGCATCGGGGACCGAAAAACCTACGAGCAGTACTTC,CASIGDRKTYEQYF
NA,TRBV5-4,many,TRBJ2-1,TGTGCCAGCAGCTTCTTGGTGTACAATGAGCAGTTCTTC,CASSFLVYNEQFF
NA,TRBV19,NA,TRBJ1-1,TGTGCCAGTAGTGTATCCCCAGGGTTCTTAGCTTTCTTT,CASSVSPGFLAFF